The present TCR beta chain was sequenced within a study of metastatic and nonmetastatic thyroid tumors. The CDR3 is 13 amino acids. CDR1 is LNHNV, CDR2 YYDKDF, per germline (reference sequence). This clone was seen only a few times. The junction shows a germline mismatch at one end, possibly a read error. Patients had received no treatment of any kind before thyroid surgery. TCRdb reanalyzed the PCR reads via MiXCR. Of about 82,000 clones in the sample, 9.5% to 15% were seen once. The sequenced sample consisted of tumor tissue. V usage is TRBV15 and J usage is TRBJ2-7, with D uncertain. This TCR was sampled from a female donor with papillary thyroid cancer or a benign thyroid nodule (not recorded which). Some clones in this sample may be carry-over from other donors' samples. The CDR3 DNA follows: TGTGCCACCAGCAGAGAAACCGACTCCCACAGTTTCTTC. Translation: CATSRETDSHSFF.